This T cell receptor beta chain was recorded in a study of blood T cell repertoires in COVID-19. Study details: Some COVID-19 samples were acute and others convalescent; all came from the United States, Italy and Spain.

Across about two dozen US areas, participants ranged in age from 18 to 89 years. Clinical history reported by participants formed the basis on which cohorts were assigned. Two negative PCRs, clearance, or symptom resolution were required of recovered Cohort 3 donors. The CDR3 consists of 15 residues. The V gene end was trimmed by 6 bases and the J gene end by 4 bases; junction bases not matched to a gene: 8. The V gene's germline CDR1 is SGHVS and CDR2 FQNEAQ. Libraries were prepared by immunoSEQ multiplex PCR; TCRdb keeps only in-frame clonotypes and omits some of them. The sample lists more than 250,000 clones; roughly 85% were seen once.

The chain employs TRBV7-8 and TRBJ2-1, with 8 bases matching TRBD1. Sequencing used PBMCs or T cells enriched from blood (not recorded which). The sequence came from a woman between 40 and 50 years old who had recovered from COVID-19. The CDR3 loop reads CASRPGTGAYNEQFF. CDR3 DNA: TGTGCCAGCAGACCAGGGACAGGCGCTTACAATGAGCAGTTCTTC.